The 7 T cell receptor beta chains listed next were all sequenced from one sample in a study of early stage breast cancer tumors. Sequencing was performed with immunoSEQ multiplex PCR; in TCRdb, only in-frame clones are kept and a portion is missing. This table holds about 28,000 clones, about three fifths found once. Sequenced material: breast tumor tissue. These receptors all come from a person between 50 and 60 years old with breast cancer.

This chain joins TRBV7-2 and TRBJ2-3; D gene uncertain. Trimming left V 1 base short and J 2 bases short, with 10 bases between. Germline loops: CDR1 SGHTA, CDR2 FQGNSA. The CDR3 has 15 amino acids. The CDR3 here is CASSLVFYFTDTQYF. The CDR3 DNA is TGTGCCAGCAGCTTAGTCTTCTACTTCACAGATACGCAGTATTTT.

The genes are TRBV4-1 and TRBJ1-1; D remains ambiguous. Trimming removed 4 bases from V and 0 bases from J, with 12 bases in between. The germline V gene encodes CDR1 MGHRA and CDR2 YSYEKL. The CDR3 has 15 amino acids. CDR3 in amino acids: CASSPRKVLNTEAFF. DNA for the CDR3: TGCGCCAGCAGCCCTCGAAAGGTCTTGAACACTGAAGCTTTCTTT.

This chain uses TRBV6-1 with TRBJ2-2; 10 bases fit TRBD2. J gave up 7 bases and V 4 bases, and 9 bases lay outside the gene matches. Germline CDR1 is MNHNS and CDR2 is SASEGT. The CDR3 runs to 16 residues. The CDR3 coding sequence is TGTGCCAGCAGTGCCCCAGCGGGAGGGTCGAACGGGGAGCTGTTTTTT. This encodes CASSAPAGGSNGELFF.

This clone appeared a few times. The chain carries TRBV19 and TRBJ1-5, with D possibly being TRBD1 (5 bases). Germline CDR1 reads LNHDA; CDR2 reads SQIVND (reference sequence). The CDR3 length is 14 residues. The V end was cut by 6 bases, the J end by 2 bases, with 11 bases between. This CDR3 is CASSLTGGNQPQHF. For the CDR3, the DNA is TGTGCCAGTAGCCTAACGGGGGGCAATCAGCCCCAGCATTTT.

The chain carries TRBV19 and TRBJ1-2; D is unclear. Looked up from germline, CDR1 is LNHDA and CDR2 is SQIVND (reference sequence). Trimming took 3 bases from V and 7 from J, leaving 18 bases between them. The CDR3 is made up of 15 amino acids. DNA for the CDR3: TGTGCCAGTAGTATTACATCACCCCCGGACCCTGGCTACACCTTC. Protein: CASSITSPPDPGYTF.

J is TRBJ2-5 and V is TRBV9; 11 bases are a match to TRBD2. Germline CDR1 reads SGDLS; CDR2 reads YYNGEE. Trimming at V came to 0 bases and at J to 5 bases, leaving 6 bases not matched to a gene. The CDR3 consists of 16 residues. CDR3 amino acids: CASSVGLAGWRETQYF. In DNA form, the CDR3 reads TGTGCCAGCAGCGTAGGACTAGCGGGATGGAGGGAGACCCAGTACTTC. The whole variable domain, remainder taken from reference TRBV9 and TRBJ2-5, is DSGVTQTPKHLITATGQRVTLRCSPRSGDLSVYWYQQSLDQGLQFLIQYYNGEERAKGNILERFSAQQFPDLHSELNLSSLELGDSALYFCASSVGLAGWRETQYFGPGTRLLVL.

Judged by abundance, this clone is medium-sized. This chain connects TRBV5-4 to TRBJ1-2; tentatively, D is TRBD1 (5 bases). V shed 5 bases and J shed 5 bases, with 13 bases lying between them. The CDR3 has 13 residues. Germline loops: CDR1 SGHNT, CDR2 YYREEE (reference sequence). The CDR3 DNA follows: TGTGCCAGCAGGGTTGGGGGGGGTTATGGCTACACCTTC. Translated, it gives CASRVGGGYGYTF.